The 27 T cell receptor beta chains given below trace back to one sample, sequenced in a study of T-cell reconstitution after alpha-beta-depleted transplantation in children. For TCRbeta, the library was prepared with unique molecular identifiers. TCRdb passed the PCR reads through MiXCR, listing each CDR3 protein once. The sample lists 150,000 to 200,000 distinct CDR3 sequences, about 6.8% seen once, with approximately 2.9% in the top ten. This specimen consisted of PBMCs from the stem cell graft donor, obtained from the stem cell graft. These receptors were collected from a human donor who donated a stem cell graft to a child with Wiskott-Aldrich syndrome.

This clonotype turned up a few times. The chain carries TRBV30 and TRBJ2-5; no firm D call. Germline lookup yields CDR1 GTSNPN and CDR2 SVGIG (reference sequence). Trimming stripped 4 bases from V and 2 bases from J, with 8 bases between. This CDR3 has 12 amino acids. The CDR3 protein is CAWTPSQETQYF. DNA for the CDR3: TGTGCCTGGACCCCCTCACAAGAGACCCAGTACTTC.

This clonotype was observed at least ten times. The V gene is TRBV12-3 or TRBV12-4, the J gene TRBJ2-1, with no clear D. The length of the CDR3 is 13 residues. V was pared by 7 bases and J by 5 bases, with 12 bases between. The CDR3 nucleotides read TGTGCCAGCAAACCTTTAGGAAACAATGAGCAGTTCTTC. It is translated as CASKPLGNNEQFF.

This chain links TRBV24-1 with TRBJ1-1; D is unclear. This CDR3 region has 14 residues. V was pared by 3 bases and J by 8 bases, with 15 bases between. The V gene's germline CDR1 is KGHDR and CDR2 SFDVKD. CDR3 bases: TGTGCCACCAGTGATGCCACCTCACCCACAGAAGCTTTCTTT. It is translated as CATSDATSPTEAFF.

This clonotype came up many times. The chain combines TRBV20-1 with TRBJ2-7; 10 nucleotides align to TRBD2. The CDR3 loop spans 16 amino acids. Unmatched junction bases numbered 7, after V lost 0 bases and J lost 2 bases. Germline loops: CDR1 DFQATT, CDR2 SNEGSKA (reference sequence). CDR3 coding DNA: TGCAGTGCTAGAGATGTTTTAGCGGGGGGACCCTACGAGCAGTACTTC. It specifies CSARDVLAGGPYEQYF.

This clonotype was seen a few times. The V call is TRBV19, the J call TRBJ2-5; unclear D gene. Germline V CDR1 and CDR2: LNHDA, SQIVND (reference sequence). V was cut by 6 bases and J by 1 base, with 6 bases left in between. The CDR3 length is 12 residues. CDR3 region: CASRNGQETQYF. The CDR3 nucleotides are TGTGCCAGTAGGAACGGCCAAGAGACCCAGTACTTC.

This clonotype has a count of ten or more. This chain connects TRBV5-1 to TRBJ2-7; TRBD1 agrees at 9 bases. The germline V gene has CDR1 SGHRS and CDR2 YFSETQ. With V trimmed by 6 bases and J by 1 base, 11 bases remained unmatched. The CDR3 runs to 16 residues. The CDR3 DNA sequence: TGCGCCAGCACAACCGGGACAGGGAGTTCTTCCTACGAGCAGTACTTC. Protein product: CASTTGTGSSSYEQYF. The whole variable domain, remainder taken from reference TRBV5-1 and TRBJ2-7, is KAGVTQTPRYLIKTRGQQVTLSCSPISGHRSVSWYQQTPGQGLQFLFEYFSETQRNKGNFPGRFSGRQFSNSRSEMNVSTLELGDSALYLCASTTGTGSSSYEQYFGPGTRLTVT.

This clonotype was seen more than once but under ten times. The chain has TRBV12-5 and TRBJ1-5, with 8 bases aligning to TRBD1. With 6 bases clipped from V and 7 bases from J, the junction kept 8 bases outside the gene matches. There are 14 residues in the CDR3. CDR1 is LGHNT, CDR2 FRNRAP, per germline. The chain's CDR3 is CASGSGQGGQPQHF. In DNA, the CDR3 is TGTGCTAGTGGCTCCGGACAGGGAGGACAGCCCCAGCATTTT.

This clonotype showed up many times. The chain couples TRBV20-1 to TRBJ2-7, with 7 bases matching TRBD1. The CDR3 spans 11 residues. Per the germline V gene, CDR1 is DFQATT and CDR2 is SNEGSKA (reference sequence). The CDR3 DNA sequence: TGCAGAGGGGACAGCACCTACGAGCAGTACTTC. Translating it yields CRGDSTYEQYF.

This clonotype has just a few counts. The chain joins TRBV2 to TRBJ1-5; 7 nucleotides match TRBD1. Trimming took 9 bases from V and 0 from J; bases not matched to a gene: 5. Germline lookup yields CDR1 SNHLY and CDR2 FYNNEI. The CDR3 length is 14 residues. The CDR3 DNA reads TGTGCCAGTGGACAGGACTATAGCAATCAGCCCCAGCATTTT. Translating it yields CASGQDYSNQPQHF. The complete variable domain, with remaining parts taken from reference TRBV2 and TRBJ1-5, reads EPEVTQTPSHQVTQMGQEVILRCVPISNHLYFYWYRQILGQKVEFLVSFYNNEISEKSEIFDDQFSVERPDGSNFTLKIRSTKLEDSAMYFCASGQDYSNQPQHFGDGTRLSIL.

There are many counts of this clonotype. The chain has TRBV7-9 and TRBJ2-7, with 7 bases matching TRBD1. This CDR3 has 14 amino acids. With V trimmed by 5 bases and J by 2 bases, 6 bases remained unmatched. Germline loops: CDR1 SEHNR, CDR2 FQNEAQ (reference sequence). CDR3 in amino acids: CASSPPGQTYEQYF. In DNA form, the CDR3 reads TGTGCCAGCAGCCCTCCGGGACAGACCTACGAGCAGTACTTC.

This clonotype appeared many times. The V call is TRBV12-3 or TRBV12-4, the J call TRBJ2-2, with D perhaps assigned TRBD1 or TRBD2 (6 bases each). This CDR3 is 16 amino acids long. V lost 3 bases and J 6 bases, leaving 17 bases between the germline ends. CDR3 region: CASSFFTGGGPGELFF. Written as DNA, the CDR3 is TGTGCCAGCAGTTTCTTCACAGGAGGGGGGCCCGGGGAGCTGTTTTTT.

Ten or more counts support this clonotype. The genes are TRBV29-1 and TRBJ2-7; 12 bases line up with TRBD2. V was clipped by 6 bases and J by 4 bases; unmatched bases: 10. The CDR3 runs 15 residues. Per the germline V gene, CDR1 is SQVTM and CDR2 is ANQGSEA. CDR3 sequence (DNA): TGCAGCGTCTCCCCGCTAGCGGGAGGGCAATACGAGCAGTACTTC. Its protein is CSVSPLAGGQYEQYF.

The chain carries TRBV5-1 and TRBJ2-3; perhaps TRBD2 as D (6 bases). Germline-derived CDR1 and CDR2 are SGHRS and YFSETQ. V was trimmed by 5 bases and J by 0 bases, leaving 22 bases between them. This CDR3 is 18 amino acids long. The CDR3 bases are TGCGCCAGCAGGCGGGGCGGCTCCCGTTCGGCTAGCACAGATACGCAGTATTTT. It is translated as CASRRGGSRSASTDTQYF. Full variable domain (remainder filled in from reference TRBV5-1 and TRBJ2-3): KAGVTQTPRYLIKTRGQQVTLSCSPISGHRSVSWYQQTPGQGLQFLFEYFSETQRNKGNFPGRFSGRQFSNSRSEMNVSTLELGDSALYLCASRRGGSRSASTDTQYFGPGTRLTVL.

In this sample, this clonotype turned up many times. In nucleotides, the CDR3 is TGTGCCAGCAGCCTAGGGACAGGGCGAAGAGAGACCCAGTACTTC. Protein sequence: CASSLGTGRRETQYF. The J gene is TRBJ2-5, the V gene TRBV7-7, with 9 positions matching TRBD1. CDR1 is SSHAT and CDR2 is FNYEAQ in the germline V gene (reference sequence). V shed 5 bases and J 4 bases; nucleotides not matched to a gene: 8. The CDR3 is made up of 15 amino acids.

In the case of this clonotype: A much larger clone sits a single nucleotide away, making a read error possible. The chain carries TRBV18 and TRBJ2-3, with 9 bases lining up with TRBD1. The germline CDR1 and CDR2 sequences are KGHSH and LQKENI. The CDR3 has 16 residues. Trimming at V came to 6 bases and at J to 3 bases, leaving 10 bases not matched to a gene. The CDR3 coding sequence is TGTGCCAGCTCCCCCCAAAGGACAGGGGATACAGATACGCAGTATTTT. Its translation is CASSPQRTGDTDTQYF. The full variable domain, in which reference TRBV18 and TRBJ2-3 provide the parts outside the CDR3, is NAGVMQNPRHLVRRRGQEARLRCSPMKGHSHVYWYRQLPEEGLKFMVYLQKENIIDESGMPKERFSAEFPKEGPSILRIQQVVRGDSAAYFCASSPQRTGDTDTQYFGPGTRLTVL.

This clonotype was observed many times. The chain combines TRBV12-3 or TRBV12-4 with TRBJ1-2, with D perhaps matching TRBD1 (6 bases). The CDR3 extends over 15 amino acids. V was clipped by 5 bases and J by 8 bases, with 21 bases between them. The CDR3 loop reads CASSKGQLFRSGYTF. The CDR3 DNA reads as TGTGCCAGCAGTAAAGGACAGCTCTTTAGATCAGGCTACACCTTC.

The genes are TRBV2 and TRBJ2-2; D ambiguous. The V gene lost 4 bases and the J gene lost 6 bases, with 6 bases spanning the gap. Germline values: CDR1 SNHLY, CDR2 FYNNEI. This CDR3 region has 12 residues. DNA of the CDR3: TGTGCCAGCAGTGCAGCCGCCGGGGAGCTGTTTTTT. This translates into CASSAAAGELFF.

The gene calls are TRBV6-2 or TRBV6-3 and TRBJ2-2, with TRBD1 identical over 7 bases. The germline CDR1 and CDR2 sequences are MNHEY and SVGEGT. The V segment lost 6 bases and the J segment 2 bases; nucleotides outside the gene matches: 6. The CDR3 contains 15 residues. The DNA of the CDR3 is TGTGCCAGCAGAAAGACAGGGTTTAACACCGGGGAGCTGTTTTTT. Translated, it gives CASRKTGFNTGELFF.

This clonotype has ten or more counts. The CDR3 region is CSVYLGVSYEQYF. CDR3 DNA: TGCAGCGTTTATCTGGGAGTTTCCTACGAGCAGTACTTC. The chain links TRBV29-1 to TRBJ2-7; tentative D call: TRBD2 (5 bases). Germline V CDR1 and CDR2: SQVTM, ANQGSEA. Trimming took 5 bases from V and 1 from J, leaving 12 bases between them. This CDR3 has 13 residues.

This clonotype was found many times. The chain employs TRBV25-1 and TRBJ2-4; D is undetermined. Germline V gene sequence: CDR1 MGHDK, CDR2 SYGVNS. This CDR3 comprises 13 residues. V was pared by 4 bases and J by 4 bases, with 8 bases between. In DNA, the CDR3 is TGTGCCAGCAGTGGCCGAATGAAAAACATTCAGTACTTC. Its protein is CASSGRMKNIQYF.

This clonotype was seen a few times. This rearrangement joins TRBV7-9 to TRBJ2-3, with TRBD1 matching over 8 bases. After removal of 3 bases from V and 5 bases from J, the junction contained 10 bases not matched to a gene. Germline V gene data show CDR1 as SEHNR and CDR2 as FQNEAQ (reference sequence). The CDR3 runs to 16 residues. The CDR3 loop reads CASSFPRGRPGDTQYF. DNA of the CDR3: TGTGCCAGCAGCTTCCCCAGGGGGCGCCCCGGAGATACGCAGTATTTT.

In its sample, this clonotype was seen many times. This chain joins TRBV13 and TRBJ2-3, with TRBD2 matching over 8 bases. The germline V gene has CDR1 PRHDT and CDR2 FYEKMQ (reference sequence). The CDR3 has 16 residues. Unmatched junction bases numbered 7, after V lost 5 bases and J lost 0 bases. The CDR3 coding sequence is TGTGCCAGCAGCACTCGACTAGCGAGGAGCACAGATACGCAGTATTTT. This translates into CASSTRLARSTDTQYF.

The table lists this clonotype with many counts. V gene TRBV18 combines with J gene TRBJ1-2; no clear D. The CDR3 is 13 amino acids. Deletions cut 1 base from V and 4 bases from J, with 7 bases between. Germline CDR1 KGHSH, CDR2 LQKENI. CDR3 residues: CASSPQDGYGYTF. CDR3 nucleotides: TGTGCCAGCTCACCACAGGACGGCTATGGCTACACCTTC.

This clonotype has a handful of counts. This chain links TRBV5-1 with TRBJ1-6, with D possibly being TRBD1 (5 bases). Germline V gives CDR1 SGHRS, CDR2 YFSETQ. Trimming left V 2 bases short and J 10 bases short, with 22 bases between. The CDR3 contains 17 residues. This chain's CDR3 is CASSLSGQGSGWSPLHF. CDR3 nucleotide sequence: TGCGCCAGCAGCTTAAGCGGGCAGGGAAGTGGTTGGTCACCCCTCCACTTT.

Only a few counts were recorded for this clonotype. The V call is TRBV18, the J call TRBJ2-7; no clear D gene. V lost 3 bases to trimming and J lost 8 bases, with 11 bases between them. The CDR3 totals 12 residues. The germline V gene encodes CDR1 KGHSH and CDR2 LQKENI. CDR3 residues: CASSPEVGQQYF. DNA of the CDR3: TGTGCCAGCTCACCGGAAGTTGGTCAGCAGTACTTC.

This clonotype was observed at least ten times. The rearrangement links TRBV3-1 to TRBJ2-1, with TRBD2 matching over 13 bases. V trimming: 4 bases; J trimming: 4 bases; junction bases outside the gene matches: 4. Germline CDR1 and CDR2: LGHDT and YNNKEL (reference sequence). The CDR3 totals 16 residues. The CDR3 coding sequence is TGTGCCAGCAGCCGACTAGCGGGAGGACTTTACAATGAGCAGTTCTTC. This gives the protein CASSRLAGGLYNEQFF.

Ten or more counts support this clonotype. V usage is TRBV12-3 or TRBV12-4 and J usage is TRBJ1-2, with 9 positions matching TRBD1. V trimming: 7 bases; J trimming: 8 bases; junction bases outside the gene matches: 20. This CDR3 comprises 17 residues. The CDR3 protein is CASTQYLTGGSLGGYTF. CDR3 nucleotides: TGTGCCAGCACCCAATACCTGACAGGGGGATCCTTGGGGGGCTACACCTTC.